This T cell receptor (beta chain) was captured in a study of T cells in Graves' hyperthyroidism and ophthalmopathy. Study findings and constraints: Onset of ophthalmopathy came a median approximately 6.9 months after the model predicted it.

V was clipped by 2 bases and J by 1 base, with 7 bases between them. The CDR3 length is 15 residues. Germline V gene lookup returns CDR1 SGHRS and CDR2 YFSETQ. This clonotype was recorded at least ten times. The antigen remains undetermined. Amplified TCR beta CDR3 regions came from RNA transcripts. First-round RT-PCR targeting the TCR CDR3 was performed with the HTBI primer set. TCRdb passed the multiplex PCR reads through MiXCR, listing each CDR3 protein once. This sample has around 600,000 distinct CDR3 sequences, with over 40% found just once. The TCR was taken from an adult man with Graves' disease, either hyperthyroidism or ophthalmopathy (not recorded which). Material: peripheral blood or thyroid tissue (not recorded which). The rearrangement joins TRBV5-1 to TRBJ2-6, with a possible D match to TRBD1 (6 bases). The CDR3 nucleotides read TGCGCCAGCAGCTTCACAGGGTCTGGGGCCAACGTCCTGACTTTC. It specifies CASSFTGSGANVLTF.